Below, 10 T cell receptor beta chains from the same sample are listed, as sequenced in a study of blood T cell repertoires in COVID-19. Sequencing was performed with immunoSEQ multiplex PCR; in TCRdb, only in-frame clones are kept and a portion is missing. The sample has about 150,000 clones, 87% seen once. Sequenced input: peripheral blood. These receptors were collected from a man older than 75 with acute or convalescent COVID-19.

This clone was seen a handful of times. The chain has TRBV28 and TRBJ1-5; D not resolved. The ends were cut back, 5 bases at V and 0 bases at J, with 14 bases in the middle. Germline CDR1 and CDR2: MDHEN and SYDVKM. The CDR3 has 16 residues. For the CDR3, the DNA is TGTGCCAGCAGTGCCCTCGCGAGGATTAGCAATCAGCCCCAGCATTTT. It yields the protein CASSALARISNQPQHF.

The rearrangement links TRBV9 to TRBJ2-5; 7 bases line up with TRBD2. V trimming: 6 bases; J trimming: 3 bases; junction bases outside the gene matches: 8. There are 14 residues in the CDR3. Germline CDR1 SGDLS, CDR2 YYNGEE. CDR3 in amino acids: CASTRASGKETQYF. CDR3 DNA sequence: TGTGCCAGCACCAGAGCTAGCGGCAAAGAGACCCAGTACTTC.

In nucleotides, the CDR3 is TGTGCCAGCTCACCTGGGTTCGAGGCGCAGTATTTT. This sequence encodes CASSPGFEAQYF. J is TRBJ2-3 and V is TRBV18, with no clear D. The CDR3 spans 12 residues. Per the germline V gene, CDR1 is KGHSH and CDR2 is LQKENI. Between the trimmed V and J ends, which lost 3 bases and 10 bases, there was a span of 11 bases. The variable domain in full, with the rest retrieved from reference TRBV18 and TRBJ2-3, is NAGVMQNPRHLVRRRGQEARLRCSPMKGHSHVYWYRQLPEEGLKFMVYLQKENIIDESGMPKERFSAEFPKEGPSILRIQQVVRGDSAAYFCASSPGFEAQYFGPGTRLTVL.

Only one count was recorded for this clone. The CDR3 spells CASSPRLAGYTDTQYF. The CDR3 DNA reads as TGTGCCAGCAGCCCCCGACTAGCGGGATACACAGATACGCAGTATTTT. This rearrangement joins TRBV7-9 to TRBJ2-3, with 11 bases that match TRBD2. V lost 5 bases, J lost 2 bases, and 6 bases stayed unmatched. Germline assignment: CDR1 SEHNR and CDR2 FQNEAQ (reference sequence). The CDR3 is 16 residues long.

V gene TRBV3-1 (or the pseudogene TRBV3-2) combines with J gene TRBJ2-7; weak D call: TRBD2 (6 bases). The CDR3 length is 15 residues. Trimming took off 0 bases at V and 2 bases at J, with 11 bases between the two ends. Germline CDR1 reads LGHDT; CDR2 reads YNNKEL (reference sequence). The CDR3 reads CASSQEEGTTYEQYF. The CDR3 coding sequence is TGTGCCAGCAGCCAAGAGGAGGGAACCACCTACGAGCAGTACTTC.

The chain carries TRBV18 and TRBJ1-5; maybe TRBD1 (6 bases). Per the germline V gene, CDR1 is KGHSH and CDR2 is LQKENI. V lost 6 bases, J lost 2 bases, and 11 bases lay in between. The CDR3 runs 14 residues. In nucleotides, the CDR3 is TGTGCCAGCTCCGCCAGGGGCGGCAATCAGCCCCAGCATTTT. This codes for CASSARGGNQPQHF.

V gene TRBV7-6 combines with J gene TRBJ2-7; D gene uncertain. Trimming cost V 4 bases and J 3 bases, with 13 bases left between them. This CDR3 is built from 14 residues. CDR1 is SGHVS and CDR2 is FNYEAQ in the germline V gene. DNA of the CDR3: TGTGCCAGCAGCTCCTCGCCGAACTACTACGAGCAGTACTTC. It specifies CASSSSPNYYEQYF.

This clone was observed a handful of times. CDR3 residues: CASSGRQGWQPQHF. The CDR3, as DNA: TGTGCCAGTAGCGGGCGACAGGGCTGGCAGCCCCAGCATTTT. The chain recombines TRBV19 with TRBJ1-5, with 7 nucleotides matching TRBD1. J lost 7 bases, V lost 6 bases, and 9 bases had no gene match. The CDR3 is 14 residues long. Looked up from germline, CDR1 is LNHDA and CDR2 is SQIVND (reference sequence).

V usage is TRBV5-6 and J usage is TRBJ2-5; TRBD1 agrees at 7 bases. The CDR3 covers 14 residues. From germline, CDR1 is SGHDT and CDR2 YYEEEE. J lost 3 bases, V lost 1 base, and 3 bases had no gene match. The CDR3 region is CASSLRDREETQYF. For the CDR3, the DNA is TGTGCCAGCAGCTTGAGGGACAGAGAAGAGACCCAGTACTTC.

This chain uses TRBV19 with TRBJ2-1; TRBD2 is a possible D gene (6 bases). V was shortened by 3 bases and J by 10 bases, with 13 bases between the two germline ends. The germline gives CDR1 LNHDA, CDR2 SQIVND (reference sequence). The CDR3 is 13 residues long. DNA of the CDR3: TGTGCCAGTAGTATGCAGGACTATGGAGAGCAGTTCTTC. As protein: CASSMQDYGEQFF.